This TCR beta chain was sequenced for a study of neurological immune-mediated disorders. Study-wide points: Multiple sclerosis, the disease with the least TCR clonal expansion, fell below healthy controls, whereas HTLV-1-associated myelopathy showed the most. Repertoires from 18 of 34 multiple sclerosis patients grouped phylogenetically into a related-CDR3 cluster, suggesting a possible signature.

This clonotype came up many times. Its antigen is unknown. Per the germline V gene, CDR1 is LGHDT and CDR2 is YNNKEL (reference sequence). CDR3 size: 13 residues. V trimming: 4 bases; J trimming: 6 bases; junction bases outside the gene matches: 2. As for the cDNA, it was generated by 5'RACE with 10-nucleotide random UMIs. MiXCR was run by TCRdb on the 5' RACE reads, yielding one entry per CDR3 protein. The sample holds more than 35,000 distinct CDR3 sequences, approximately 2.8% seen once. The receptor was isolated from a woman between 45 and 60 years old with multiple sclerosis. The J gene is TRBJ1-4, the V gene TRBV3-1, with TRBD1 identical over 7 bases. The sequenced sample was PBMCs. DNA of the CDR3: TGTGCCAGCAGCCGGGACAGAGATGAAAAACTGTTTTTT. It translates to CASSRDRDEKLFF.